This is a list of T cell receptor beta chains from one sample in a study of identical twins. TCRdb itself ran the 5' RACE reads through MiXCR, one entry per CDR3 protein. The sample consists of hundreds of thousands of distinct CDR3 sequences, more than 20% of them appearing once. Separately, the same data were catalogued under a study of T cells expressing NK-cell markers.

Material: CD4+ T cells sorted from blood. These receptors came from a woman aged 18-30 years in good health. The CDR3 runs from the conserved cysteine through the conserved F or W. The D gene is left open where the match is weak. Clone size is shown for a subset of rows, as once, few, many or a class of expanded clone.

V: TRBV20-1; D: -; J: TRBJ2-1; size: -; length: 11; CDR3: CSADSGNEQFF; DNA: TGCAGTGCTGACTCGGGGAATGAGCAGTTCTTC
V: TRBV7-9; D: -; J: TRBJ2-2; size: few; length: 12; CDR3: CASSSSSGELFF; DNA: TGTGCCAGCAGCTCAAGTTCGGGGGAGCTGTTTTTT
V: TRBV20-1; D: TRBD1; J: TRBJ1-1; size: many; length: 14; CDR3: CSARGIQGTGEAFF; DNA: TGCAGTGCTAGAGGGATACAGGGGACCGGGGAAGCTTTCTTT
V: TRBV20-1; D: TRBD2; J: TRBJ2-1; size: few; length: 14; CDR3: CSAPPGGSTREQFF; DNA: TGCAGTGCTCCTCCCGGCGGGAGTACCCGTGAGCAGTTCTTC
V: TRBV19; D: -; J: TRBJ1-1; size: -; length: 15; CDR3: CASSRAGASTTEAFF; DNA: TGTGCCAGTAGTAGAGCAGGGGCGTCTACCACTGAAGCTTTCTTT
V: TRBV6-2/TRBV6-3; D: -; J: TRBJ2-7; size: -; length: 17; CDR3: CASTDSLGRAKNYEQYF; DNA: TGTGCCAGCACCGACTCTCTGGGGCGGGCGAAGAATTACGAGCAGTACTTC
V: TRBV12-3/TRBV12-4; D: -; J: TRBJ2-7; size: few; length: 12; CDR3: CASRGGWAEQYF; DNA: TGTGCCAGCAGGGGGGGATGGGCCGAGCAGTACTTC
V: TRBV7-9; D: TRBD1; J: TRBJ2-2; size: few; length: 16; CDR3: CASSITGGLATGELFF; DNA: TGTGCCAGCAGCATTACAGGGGGATTGGCGACCGGGGAGCTGTTTTTT
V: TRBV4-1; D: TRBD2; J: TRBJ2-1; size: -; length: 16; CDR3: CASSQDPGGSYNEQFF; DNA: TGCGCCAGCAGCCAAGATCCGGGAGGGTCCTACAATGAGCAGTTCTTC
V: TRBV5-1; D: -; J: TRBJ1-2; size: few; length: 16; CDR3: CASSLGVRYSNYGYTF; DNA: TGCGCCAGCAGCTTGGGGGTTCGCTATTCTAACTATGGCTACACCTTC
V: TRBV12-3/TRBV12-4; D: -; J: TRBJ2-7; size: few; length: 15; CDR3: CASSPRGRWTPEQYF; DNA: TGTGCCAGCAGTCCTCGGGGCAGGTGGACGCCGGAGCAGTACTTC
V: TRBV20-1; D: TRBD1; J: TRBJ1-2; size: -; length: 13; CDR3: CSAPGGTAYGYTF; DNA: TGCAGTGCCCCGGGCGGGACAGCTTATGGCTACACCTTC
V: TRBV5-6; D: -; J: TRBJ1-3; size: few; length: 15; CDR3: CASSLGAGSGNTIYF; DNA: TGTGCCAGCAGCTTGGGAGCGGGATCTGGAAACACCATATATTTT
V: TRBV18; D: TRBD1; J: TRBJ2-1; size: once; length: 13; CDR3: CASSQNRGHEQFF; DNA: TGTGCCAGCTCCCAAAACAGGGGACATGAGCAGTTCTTC
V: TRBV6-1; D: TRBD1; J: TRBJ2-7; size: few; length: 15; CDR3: CASTPGQGKEYEQYF; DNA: TGTGCCAGCACCCCGGGACAGGGTAAAGAGTACGAGCAGTACTTC
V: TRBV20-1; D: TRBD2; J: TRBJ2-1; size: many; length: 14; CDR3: CSASGGSSYNEQFF; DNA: TGCAGTGCTAGTGGCGGGAGCTCCTACAATGAGCAGTTCTTC
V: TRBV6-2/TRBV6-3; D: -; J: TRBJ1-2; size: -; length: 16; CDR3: CASSYFSMGRPDGYTF; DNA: TGTGCCAGCAGTTACTTCTCCATGGGGCGCCCGGATGGCTACACCTTC
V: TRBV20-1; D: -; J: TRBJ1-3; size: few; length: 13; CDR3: CSASDGSGNTIYF; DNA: TGCAGTGCTTCCGACGGCTCTGGAAACACCATATATTTT
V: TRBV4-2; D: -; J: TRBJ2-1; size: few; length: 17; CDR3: CASSQDRGGASYNEQFF; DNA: TGTGCCAGCAGCCAAGATCGTGGGGGGGCTTCCTACAATGAGCAGTTCTTC
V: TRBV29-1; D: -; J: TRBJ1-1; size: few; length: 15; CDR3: CSGGAGGRMLTEAFF; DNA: TGCAGCGGCGGAGCCGGGGGACGGATGCTCACCGAAGCTTTCTTT
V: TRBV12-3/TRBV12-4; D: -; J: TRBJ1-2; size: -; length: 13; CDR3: CASSPRESGGYTF; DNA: TGTGCCAGCAGTCCTAGGGAGTCTGGCGGCTACACCTTC
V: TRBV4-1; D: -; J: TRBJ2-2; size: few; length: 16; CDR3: CASSPGRAIDTGELFF; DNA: TGCGCCAGCAGCCCGGGGCGGGCTATCGACACCGGGGAGCTGTTTTTT
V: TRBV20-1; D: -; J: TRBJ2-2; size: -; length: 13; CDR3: CSARFQNTGELFF; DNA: TGCAGTGCTAGATTCCAGAACACCGGGGAGCTGTTTTTT
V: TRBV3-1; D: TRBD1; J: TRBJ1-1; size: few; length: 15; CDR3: CASSQLTGADTEAFF; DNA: TGTGCCAGCAGCCAATTGACAGGGGCGGACACTGAAGCTTTCTTT
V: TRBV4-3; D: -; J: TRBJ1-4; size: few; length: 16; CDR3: CASSLMDLAGEEKLFF; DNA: TGCGCCAGCAGCCTGATGGACCTGGCAGGAGAGGAAAAACTGTTTTTT
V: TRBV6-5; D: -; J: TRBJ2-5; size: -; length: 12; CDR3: CASTNQGETQYF; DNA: TGTGCCAGCACCAACCAGGGGGAGACCCAGTACTTC
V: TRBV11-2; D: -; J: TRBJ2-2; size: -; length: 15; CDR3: CASSRGRLTFGELFF; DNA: TGTGCCAGCAGCCGGGGGAGACTGACGTTTGGGGAGCTGTTTTTT
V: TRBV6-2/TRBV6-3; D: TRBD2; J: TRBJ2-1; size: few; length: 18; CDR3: CASSSFLPGLATYNEQFF; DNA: TGTGCCAGCAGTTCCTTCTTACCCGGACTAGCGACCTACAATGAGCAGTTCTTC
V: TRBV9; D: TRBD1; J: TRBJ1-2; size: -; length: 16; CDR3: CASGGQGGSANYGYTF; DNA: TGTGCCAGCGGCGGACAGGGGGGTTCAGCTAACTATGGCTACACCTTC
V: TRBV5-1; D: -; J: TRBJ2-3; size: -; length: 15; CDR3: CASSAGPVGTDTQYF; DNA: TGCGCCAGCAGCGCGGGACCGGTGGGCACAGATACGCAGTATTTT
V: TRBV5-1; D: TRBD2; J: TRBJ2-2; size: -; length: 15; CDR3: CASSLQREAVGELFF; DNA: TGCGCCAGCAGCTTGCAGCGGGAGGCGGTCGGGGAGCTGTTTTTT
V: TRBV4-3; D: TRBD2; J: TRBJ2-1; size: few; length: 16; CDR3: CASSQEAGTSGEEQFF; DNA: TGCGCCAGCAGCCAAGAAGCGGGAACCTCAGGAGAAGAGCAGTTCTTC
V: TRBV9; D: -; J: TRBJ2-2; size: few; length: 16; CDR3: CASSVDGQRGTGELFF; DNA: TGTGCCAGCAGCGTAGACGGACAGCGCGGCACCGGGGAGCTGTTTTTT
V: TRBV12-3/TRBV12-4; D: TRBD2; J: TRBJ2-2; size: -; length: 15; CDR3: CASIRGGPPAGELFF; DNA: TGTGCCAGCATCCGGGGGGGACCCCCCGCCGGGGAGCTGTTTTTT
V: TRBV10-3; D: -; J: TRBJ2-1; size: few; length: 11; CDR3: CAITKAEEQFF; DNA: TGTGCCATCACCAAAGCCGAGGAGCAGTTCTTC
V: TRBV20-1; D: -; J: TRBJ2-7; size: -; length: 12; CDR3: CSASLSRYEQYF; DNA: TGCAGTGCTAGTCTTTCGCGCTATGAGCAGTACTTC
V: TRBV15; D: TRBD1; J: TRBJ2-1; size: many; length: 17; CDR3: CATSSYGRTGVSDEQFF; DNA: TGTGCCACCAGCAGTTACGGTCGGACAGGGGTCTCCGATGAGCAGTTCTTC
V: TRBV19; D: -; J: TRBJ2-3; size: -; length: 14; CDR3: CASTRGYSTDTQYF; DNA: TGTGCCAGTACGCGCGGGTATAGCACAGATACGCAGTATTTT
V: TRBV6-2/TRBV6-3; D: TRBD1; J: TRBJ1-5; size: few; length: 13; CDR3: CASRMDRVQPQHF; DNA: TGTGCCAGCAGGATGGACAGGGTTCAGCCCCAGCATTTT
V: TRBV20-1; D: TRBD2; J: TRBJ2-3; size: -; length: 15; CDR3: CSASLRRGGTDTQYF; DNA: TGCAGTGCCTCACTTCGACGGGGGGGCACAGATACGCAGTATTTT
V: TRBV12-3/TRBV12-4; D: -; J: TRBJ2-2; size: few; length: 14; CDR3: CASRGEGDGGELFF; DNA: TGTGCCAGCAGGGGTGAGGGAGATGGCGGGGAGCTGTTTTTT
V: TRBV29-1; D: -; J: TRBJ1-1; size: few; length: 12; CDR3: CSVEDLGVEAFF; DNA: TGCAGCGTTGAAGATCTTGGGGTTGAAGCTTTCTTT
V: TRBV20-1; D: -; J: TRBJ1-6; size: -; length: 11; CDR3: CSARDPYMLHF; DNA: TGCAGTGCTAGAGATCCTTACATGCTCCACTTT
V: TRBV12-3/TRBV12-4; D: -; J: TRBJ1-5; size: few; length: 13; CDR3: CASRRGTHQPQHF; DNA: TGTGCCAGCAGAAGGGGGACACATCAGCCCCAGCATTTT
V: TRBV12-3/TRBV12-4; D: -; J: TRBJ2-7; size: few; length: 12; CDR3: CASTTGRREQYF; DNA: TGTGCCAGCACAACGGGGAGGCGGGAGCAGTACTTC
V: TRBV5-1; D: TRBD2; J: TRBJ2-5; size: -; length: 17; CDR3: CASSSRGSGRAQETQYF; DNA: TGCGCCAGCAGCTCCCGGGGTAGCGGGAGGGCCCAAGAGACCCAGTACTTC
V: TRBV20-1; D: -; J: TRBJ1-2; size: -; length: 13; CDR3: CSALRTGGYGYTF; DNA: TGCAGTGCCCTTCGAACAGGAGGCTATGGCTACACCTTC
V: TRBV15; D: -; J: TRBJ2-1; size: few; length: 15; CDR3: CATSRVGSVSGEQFF; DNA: TGTGCCACCAGCAGAGTGGGCTCCGTCAGCGGTGAGCAGTTCTTC
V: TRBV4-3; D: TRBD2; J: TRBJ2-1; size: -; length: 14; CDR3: CASSQVGLANEQFF; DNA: TGCGCCAGCAGCCAGGTGGGACTAGCCAATGAGCAGTTCTTC
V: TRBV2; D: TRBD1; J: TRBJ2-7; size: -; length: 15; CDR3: CASRAGQGFSHEQYF; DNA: TGTGCCAGCAGAGCCGGACAGGGGTTTTCCCACGAGCAGTACTTC
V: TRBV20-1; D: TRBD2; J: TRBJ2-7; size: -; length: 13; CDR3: CSARVEREMKQYF; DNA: TGCAGTGCTAGAGTCGAGCGGGAGATGAAGCAGTACTTC
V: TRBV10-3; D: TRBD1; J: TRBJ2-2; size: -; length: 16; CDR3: CAISESQGPNTGELFF; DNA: TGTGCCATCAGTGAGTCACAGGGGCCAAACACCGGGGAGCTGTTTTTT
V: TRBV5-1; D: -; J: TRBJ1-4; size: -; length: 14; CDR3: CASSLRGVNEKLFF; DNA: TGCGCCAGCAGCTTGCGGGGTGTTAATGAAAAACTGTTTTTT